This TCR beta chain was documented in a study of shared clonotypes between healthy human individuals. Study background: Every donor yielded three CD4 naive, three CD4 memory, two CD8 naive and one CD8 memory plate.

Clones were sequenced by immunoSEQ multiplex PCR, and TCRdb holds only the in-frame ones, with some missing. The sample shows millions of clones, more than 85% of them seen only once. This CDR3 region has 14 residues. V was trimmed by 5 bases and J by 1 base, leaving 11 bases between them. Looked up from germline, CDR1 is MNHEY and CDR2 is SVGAGI. V usage is TRBV6-5 and J usage is TRBJ1-1; a weak D match, TRBD1 (6 bases). The sample taken for sequencing was naive CD4+ T cells from PBMCs. As to subset: CD45RA+ positively selected. This TCR derives from a man aged 18-30 years in good health. Some clones in this sample may be carry-over from other donors' samples. CDR3 residues: CASSLRDKNTEAFF. The CDR3 nucleotides read TGTGCCAGCAGTCTCCGGGACAAGAACACTGAAGCTTTCTTT.